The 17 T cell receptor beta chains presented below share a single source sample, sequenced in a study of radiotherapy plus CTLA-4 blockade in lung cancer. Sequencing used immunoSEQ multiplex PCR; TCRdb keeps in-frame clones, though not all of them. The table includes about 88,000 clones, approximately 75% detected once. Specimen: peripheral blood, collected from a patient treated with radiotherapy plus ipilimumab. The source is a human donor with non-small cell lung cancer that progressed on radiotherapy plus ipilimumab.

In DNA form, the CDR3 reads TGTGCCAGCATTACTCAAGGAGGGGACGGCAATCAGCCCCAGCATTTT. Its protein product is CASITQGGDGNQPQHF. The rearrangement links TRBV9 to TRBJ1-5; tentative D call: TRBD1 (5 bases). The CDR3 is made up of 16 amino acids. The V gene lost 6 bases and the J gene lost 2 bases, with 18 bases spanning the gap. Germline CDR1 and CDR2: SGDLS and YYNGEE. Drawing the rest from reference TRBV9 and TRBJ1-5, the complete variable domain is DSGVTQTPKHLITATGQRVTLRCSPRSGDLSVYWYQQSLDQGLQFLIQYYNGEERAKGNILERFSAQQFPDLHSELNLSSLELGDSALYFCASITQGGDGNQPQHFGDGTRLSIL.

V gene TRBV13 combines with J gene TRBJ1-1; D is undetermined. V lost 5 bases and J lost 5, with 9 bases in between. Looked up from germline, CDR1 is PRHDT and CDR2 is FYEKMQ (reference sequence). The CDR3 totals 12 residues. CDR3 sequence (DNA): TGTGCCAGCAGCCAGGCGGGGACTGAAGCTTTCTTT. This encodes CASSQAGTEAFF.

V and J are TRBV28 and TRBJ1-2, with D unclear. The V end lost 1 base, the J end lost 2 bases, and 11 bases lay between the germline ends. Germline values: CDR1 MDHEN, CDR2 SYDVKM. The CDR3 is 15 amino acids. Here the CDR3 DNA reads TGTGCCAGCAGTTTATATGGAGAAGAAAACTATGGCTACACCTTC. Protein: CASSLYGEENYGYTF.

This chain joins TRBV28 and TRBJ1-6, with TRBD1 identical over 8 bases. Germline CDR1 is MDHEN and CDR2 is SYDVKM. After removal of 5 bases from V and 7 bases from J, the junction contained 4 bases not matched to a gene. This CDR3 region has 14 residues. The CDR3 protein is CASSPGTGNSPLHF. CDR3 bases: TGTGCCAGCAGTCCCGGGACAGGCAATTCACCCCTCCACTTT.

The CDR3 sequence is CATGTGYEQYF. CDR3 bases: TGTGCCACCGGGACCGGCTACGAGCAGTACTTC. V gene TRBV4-2 combines with J gene TRBJ2-7, with D perhaps given as TRBD1 or TRBD2 (5 bases each). The V gene lost 10 bases and the J gene lost 3 bases, with 10 bases spanning the gap. The CDR3 is made up of 11 amino acids. Germline V lookup: CDR1 LGHNA, CDR2 YNFKEQ.

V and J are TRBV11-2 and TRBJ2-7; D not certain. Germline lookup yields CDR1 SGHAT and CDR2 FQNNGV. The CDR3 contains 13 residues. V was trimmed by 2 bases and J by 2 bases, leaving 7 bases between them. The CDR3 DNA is TGTGCCAGCAGCTTAACTCCTGCCTACGAGCAGTACTTC. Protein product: CASSLTPAYEQYF.

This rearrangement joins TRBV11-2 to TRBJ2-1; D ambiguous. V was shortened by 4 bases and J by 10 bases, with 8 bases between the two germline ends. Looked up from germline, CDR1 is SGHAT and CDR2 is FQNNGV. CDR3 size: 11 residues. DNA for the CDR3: TGTGCCAGCAGCTGGGGAAACGAGCAGTTCTTC. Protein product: CASSWGNEQFF. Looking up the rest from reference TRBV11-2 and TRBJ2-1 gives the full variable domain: EAGVAQSPRYKIIEKRQSVAFWCNPISGHATLYWYQQILGQGPKLLIQFQNNGVVDDSQLPKDRFSAERLKGVDSTLKIQPAKLEDSAVYLCASSWGNEQFFGPGTRLTVL.

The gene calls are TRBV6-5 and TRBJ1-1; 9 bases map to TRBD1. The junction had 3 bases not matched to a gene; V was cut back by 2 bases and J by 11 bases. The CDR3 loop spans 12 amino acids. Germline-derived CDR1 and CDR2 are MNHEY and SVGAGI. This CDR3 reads CASSYGTGRAFF. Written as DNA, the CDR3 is TGTGCCAGCAGTTACGGGACAGGGAGGGCTTTCTTT.

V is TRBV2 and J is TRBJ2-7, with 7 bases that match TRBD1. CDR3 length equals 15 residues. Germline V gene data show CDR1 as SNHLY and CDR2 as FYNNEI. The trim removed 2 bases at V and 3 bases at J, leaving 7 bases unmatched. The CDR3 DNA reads TGTGCCAGCAGTGAATCAGGGGCAGGGGGCTACGAGCAGTACTTC. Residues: CASSESGAGGYEQYF.

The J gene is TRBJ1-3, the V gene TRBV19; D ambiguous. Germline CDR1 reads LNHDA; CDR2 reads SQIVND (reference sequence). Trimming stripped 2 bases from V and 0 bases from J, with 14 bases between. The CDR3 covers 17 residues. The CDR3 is CASSISAGWSSGNTIYF. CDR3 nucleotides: TGTGCCAGTAGTATATCGGCGGGCTGGAGCTCTGGAAACACCATATATTTT.

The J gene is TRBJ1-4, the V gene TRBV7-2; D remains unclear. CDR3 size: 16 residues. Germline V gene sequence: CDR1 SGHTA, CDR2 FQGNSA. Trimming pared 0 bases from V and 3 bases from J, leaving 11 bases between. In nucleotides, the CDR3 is TGTGCCAGCAGCTTAGCGGCGGGTGTTTCTAATGAAAAACTGTTTTTT. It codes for CASSLAAGVSNEKLFF.

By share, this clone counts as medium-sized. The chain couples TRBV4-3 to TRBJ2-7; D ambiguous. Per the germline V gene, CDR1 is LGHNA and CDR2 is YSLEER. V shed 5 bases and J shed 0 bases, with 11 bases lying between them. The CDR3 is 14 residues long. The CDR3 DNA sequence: TGCGCCAGCAGCGACCAACTGAGCTCCTACGAGCAGTACTTC. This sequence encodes CASSDQLSSYEQYF.

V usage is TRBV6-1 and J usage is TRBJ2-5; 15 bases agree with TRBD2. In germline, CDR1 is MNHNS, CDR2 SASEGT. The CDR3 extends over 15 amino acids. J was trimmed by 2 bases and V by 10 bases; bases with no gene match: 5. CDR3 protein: CATGGLAGGQETQYF. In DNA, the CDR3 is TGTGCCACCGGCGGACTAGCGGGGGGGCAAGAGACCCAGTACTTC.

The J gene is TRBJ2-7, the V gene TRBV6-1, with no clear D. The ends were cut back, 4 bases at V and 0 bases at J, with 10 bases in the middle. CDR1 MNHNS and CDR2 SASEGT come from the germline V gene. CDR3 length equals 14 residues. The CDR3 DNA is TGTGCCAGCAGTGTGGACCCCAGCTCCTACGAGCAGTACTTC. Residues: CASSVDPSSYEQYF.

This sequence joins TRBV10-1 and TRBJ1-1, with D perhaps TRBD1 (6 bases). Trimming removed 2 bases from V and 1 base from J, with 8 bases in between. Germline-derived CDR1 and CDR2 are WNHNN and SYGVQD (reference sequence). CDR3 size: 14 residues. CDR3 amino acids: CASSENRANTEAFF. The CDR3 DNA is TGCGCCAGCAGTGAGAACAGGGCGAACACTGAAGCTTTCTTT.

CDR3 in DNA: TGTGCCAGCAGTCCGGGACTAACCTACGAGCAGTACTTC. Translating it yields CASSPGLTYEQYF. V gene TRBV6-5 combines with J gene TRBJ2-7, with 7 bases matching TRBD2. This CDR3 is 13 amino acids long. Germline-derived CDR1 and CDR2 are MNHEY and SVGAGI. Trimming cost V 5 bases and J 2 bases; bases outside gene matches: 3.

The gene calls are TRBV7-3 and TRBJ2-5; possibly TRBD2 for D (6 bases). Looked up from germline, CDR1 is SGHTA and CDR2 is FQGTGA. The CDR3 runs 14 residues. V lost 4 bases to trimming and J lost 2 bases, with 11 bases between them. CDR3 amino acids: CASSYGGGQETQYF. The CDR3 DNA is TGTGCCAGCAGCTACGGGGGTGGTCAAGAGACCCAGTACTTC.